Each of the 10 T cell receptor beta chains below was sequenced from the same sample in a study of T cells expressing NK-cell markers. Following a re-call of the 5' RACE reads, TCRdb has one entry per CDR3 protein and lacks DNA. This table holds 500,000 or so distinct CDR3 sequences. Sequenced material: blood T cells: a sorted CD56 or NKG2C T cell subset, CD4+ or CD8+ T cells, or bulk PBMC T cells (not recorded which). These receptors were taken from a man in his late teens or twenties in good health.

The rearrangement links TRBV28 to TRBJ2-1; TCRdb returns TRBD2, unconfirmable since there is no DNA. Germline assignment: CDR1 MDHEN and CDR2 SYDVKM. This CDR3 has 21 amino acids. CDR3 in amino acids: CASSPFVLAGDTVGSYNEQFF.

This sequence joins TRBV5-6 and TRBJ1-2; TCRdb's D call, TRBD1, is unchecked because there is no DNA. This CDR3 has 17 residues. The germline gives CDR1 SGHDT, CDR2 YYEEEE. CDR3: CASSLDKGQAMPYGYTF.

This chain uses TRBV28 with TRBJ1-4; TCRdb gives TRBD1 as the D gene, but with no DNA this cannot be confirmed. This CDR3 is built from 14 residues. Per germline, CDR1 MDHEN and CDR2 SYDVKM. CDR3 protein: CASSIQGYNEKLFF.

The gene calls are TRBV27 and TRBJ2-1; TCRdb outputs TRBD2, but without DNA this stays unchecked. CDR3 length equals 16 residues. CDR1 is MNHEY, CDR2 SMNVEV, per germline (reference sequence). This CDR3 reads CASSLSRGLMGNEQFF.

The CDR3: CASSSTVVEQYF. The rearrangement links TRBV5-5 to TRBJ2-7. The CDR3 contains 12 residues. The V gene's germline CDR1 is SGHKS and CDR2 YYEKEE (reference sequence).

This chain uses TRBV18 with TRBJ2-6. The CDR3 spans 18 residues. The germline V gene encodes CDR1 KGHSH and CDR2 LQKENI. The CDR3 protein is CASSPPGRPLSGANVLTF. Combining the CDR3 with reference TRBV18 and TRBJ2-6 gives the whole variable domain NAGVMQNPRHLVRRRGQEARLRCSPMKGHSHVYWYRQLPEEGLKFMVYLQKENIIDESGMPKERFSAEFPKEGPSILRIQQVVRGDSAAYFCASSPPGRPLSGANVLTFGAGSRLTVL.

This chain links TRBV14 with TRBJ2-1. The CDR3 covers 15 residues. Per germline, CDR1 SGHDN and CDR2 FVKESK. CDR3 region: CASSHVGSVYNEQFF.

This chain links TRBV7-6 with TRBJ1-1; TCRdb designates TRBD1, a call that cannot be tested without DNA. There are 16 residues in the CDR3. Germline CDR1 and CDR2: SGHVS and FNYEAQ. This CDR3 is CASSLLGGGAPTEAFF.

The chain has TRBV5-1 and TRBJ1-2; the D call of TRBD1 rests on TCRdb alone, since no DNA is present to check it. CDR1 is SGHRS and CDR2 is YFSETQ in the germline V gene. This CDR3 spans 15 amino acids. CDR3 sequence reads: CASSLLRGSNYGYTF.

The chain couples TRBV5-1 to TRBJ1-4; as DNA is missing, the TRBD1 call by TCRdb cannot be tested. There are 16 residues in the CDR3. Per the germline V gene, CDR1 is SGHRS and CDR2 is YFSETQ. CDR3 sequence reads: CASSLPGQRGQEKLFF.